A selection of T cell receptor beta chains follows, all from one sample in a study of blood T cell repertoires in COVID-19. Libraries were prepared by immunoSEQ multiplex PCR; TCRdb keeps only in-frame clonotypes and omits some of them. The sample includes about 350,000 clones, approximately 91% of them seen just once. What was sequenced was peripheral blood. These receptors all stem from a woman in her 70s with COVID-19, enrolled during active disease. Each CDR3 is given with its conserved first and last residue. A D gene is named only where the DNA matches it firmly. Clone size appears in some rows only: once, few, many, or a class for an expanded clone.

j_call	clone_size	v_call	d_call	cdr3_aa	cdr3_nt
TRBJ1-2	few	TRBV11-2	TRBD1	CASSLAFGQGHGYTF	TGTGCCAGCAGCTTAGCCTTCGGACAGGGCCACGGCTACACCTTC
TRBJ1-2	.	TRBV14	.	CASSQSRGGYGYTF	TGTGCCAGCAGCCAATCCCGAGGAGGGTATGGCTACACCTTC
TRBJ1-1	few	TRBV11-2	.	CASSLTSGSTEAFF	TGTGCCAGCAGCCTGACCTCCGGGAGCACTGAAGCTTTCTTT
TRBJ2-5	.	TRBV5-4	.	CASSPADSRETQYF	TGTGCCAGCAGCCCCGCAGACTCCCGGGAAACCCAGTACTTC
TRBJ2-7	.	TRBV28	TRBD1	CASSSPGQSYEQYF	TGTGCCAGCAGTTCTCCGGGACAGAGCTACGAGCAGTACTTC
TRBJ1-5	.	TRBV24-1	TRBD1	CATSRTGGNQPQHF	TGTGCCACCAGTCGGACAGGGGGCAATCAGCCCCAGCATTTT
TRBJ1-1	.	TRBV2	TRBD1	CASSPDRGTEAFF	TGTGCCAGCAGTCCAGACAGGGGCACTGAAGCTTTCTTT
TRBJ1-5	.	TRBV19	TRBD1	CASRGYRGRQPQHF	TGTGCCAGTAGGGGGTACAGGGGTAGACAGCCCCAGCATTTT
TRBJ2-5	.	TRBV7-9	TRBD1	CASSTTTGGQQETQYF	TGTGCCAGCAGCACCACGACAGGGGGCCAACAAGAGACCCAGTACTTC
TRBJ2-5	.	TRBV7-2	TRBD2	CASSLAGGGEVIETQYF	TGTGCCAGCAGCTTAGCTGGCGGGGGGGAAGTTATAGAGACCCAGTACTTC
TRBJ1-1	.	TRBV6-5	.	CASSLSPVNTEAFF	TGTGCCAGCAGCCTCTCCCCCGTGAACACTGAAGCTTTCTTT
TRBJ2-1	.	TRBV12-3/TRBV12-4	.	CASRDKSEQFF	TGTGCCAGCAGAGACAAGAGTGAGCAGTTCTTC
TRBJ1-6	few	TRBV2	TRBD1	CASSDTGGHIIPSYNSPLHF	TGTGCCAGCAGTGACACAGGGGGCCACATTATTCCTAGCTATAATTCACCCCTCCACTTT
TRBJ2-3	.	TRBV18	.	CASSRLGGDTQYF	TGTGCCAGCTCCCGATTAGGAGGGGATACGCAGTATTTT
TRBJ1-4	.	TRBV19	.	CASSIPGALEKLFF	TGTGCCAGTAGCATTCCAGGGGCCCTCGAAAAACTGTTTTTT
TRBJ2-7	.	TRBV12-5	.	CASGLERGYEQYF	TGTGCTAGTGGTTTGGAACGGGGCTACGAGCAGTACTTC
TRBJ1-4	.	TRBV30	.	CAWKKDTTGEKLFF	TGTGCCTGGAAAAAGGACACCACAGGTGAAAAACTGTTTTTT
TRBJ1-2	.	TRBV3-1/TRBV3-2	.	CASSQDIASPGYGYTF	TGTGCCAGCAGCCAAGATATCGCCTCCCCAGGCTATGGCTACACCTTC
TRBJ1-2	.	TRBV4-1	.	CASSQVSGYGYTF	TGCGCCAGCAGCCAAGTTTCCGGGTATGGCTACACCTTC
TRBJ1-2	.	TRBV7-8	.	CASSLAVESFGYTF	TGTGCCAGCAGCTTAGCTGTCGAGAGTTTTGGCTACACCTTC
TRBJ2-7	.	TRBV2	TRBD1	CARGGQSYEQYF	TGTGCCAGAGGGGGACAGTCCTACGAGCAGTACTTC
TRBJ2-3	.	TRBV6-6	TRBD2	CATMGEGPDTDTQYF	TGTGCCACCATGGGGGAGGGGCCCGACACAGATACGCAGTATTTT
TRBJ1-2	.	TRBV29-1	.	CSVDGGRDYGYTF	TGCAGCGTTGATGGGGGGAGGGACTATGGCTACACCTTC
TRBJ1-1	.	TRBV7-9	.	CASSHDGGAEAFF	TGTGCCAGCAGCCACGATGGGGGCGCTGAAGCTTTCTTT
TRBJ2-5	.	TRBV19	TRBD1	CASRQGAGETQYF	TGTGCCAGTAGACAGGGGGCCGGGGAGACCCAGTACTTC
TRBJ1-2	.	TRBV3-1/TRBV3-2	TRBD1	CASRSSGGRGYTF	TGTGCCAGCAGGTCGTCAGGGGGCCGAGGCTACACCTTC
TRBJ2-7	once	TRBV29-1	.	CSVEGVPGTTYEQYF	TGCAGCGTTGAAGGTGTTCCCGGGACAACCTACGAGCAGTACTTC
TRBJ1-5	.	TRBV10-3	TRBD1	CAISEGQGVGQPQHF	TGTGCCATCAGTGAGGGACAGGGCGTCGGTCAGCCCCAGCATTTT
TRBJ2-7	.	TRBV28	TRBD1	CASSRPPRTGSTIFYEQYF	TGTGCCAGCAGCCGGCCCCCCCGGACAGGGTCGACAATCTTCTACGAGCAGTACTTC
TRBJ1-2	.	TRBV19	TRBD1	CASTSGTGDGYTF	TGTGCCAGTACCTCGGGGACAGGTGATGGCTACACCTTC
TRBJ1-3	.	TRBV5-1	TRBD1	CASSPDTGVSGNTIYF	TGCGCCAGCAGTCCGGATACAGGGGTCTCTGGAAACACCATATATTTT
TRBJ1-2	.	TRBV4-1	TRBD1	CASSQGTGTGDGYTF	TGCGCCAGCAGCCAAGGCACCGGGACAGGGGATGGCTACACCTTC
TRBJ1-3	few	TRBV5-1	TRBD1	CASSPGTGASSGNTIYF	TGCGCCAGCAGCCCCGGGACAGGGGCTTCATCTGGAAACACCATATATTTT
TRBJ1-1	.	TRBV5-5	.	CASSFSSTEAFF	TGTGCCAGCAGCTTTAGCTCCACTGAAGCTTTCTTT
TRBJ1-4	.	TRBV7-9	.	CASSPPDGTNEKLFF	TGTGCCAGCAGCCCCCCAGACGGGACTAATGAAAAACTGTTTTTT
TRBJ2-7	.	TRBV18	TRBD1	CASSPRQGAYEQYF	TGTGCCAGCTCACCAAGACAGGGGGCTTACGAGCAGTACTTC
TRBJ2-1	.	TRBV5-1	.	CASSLAGGAGEQFF	TGCGCCAGCAGCTTGGCTGGGGGGGCCGGTGAGCAGTTCTTC
TRBJ2-1	.	TRBV5-1	TRBD1	CASSLRQGFEDEQFF	TGCGCCAGCAGCCTAAGACAGGGTTTTGAGGATGAGCAGTTCTTC
TRBJ2-4	.	TRBV28	TRBD1	CASSHGGTDLAKNIQYF	TGTGCCAGCAGCCACGGTGGGACAGACTTAGCCAAAAACATTCAGTACTTC
TRBJ2-6	.	TRBV7-2	TRBD2	CASSSSGTSSGANVLTF	TGTGCCAGCAGCTCTAGCGGGACCAGCTCTGGGGCCAACGTCCTGACTTTC
TRBJ1-1	.	TRBV5-1	.	CASSLGDWNTEALSF	TGCGCCAGCAGCTTGGGTGACTGGAACACTGAAGCGCTATCCTTT
TRBJ1-4	.	TRBV2	TRBD1	CASSSRTGTPEKLFF	TGTGCCAGCAGTTCTCGGACAGGGACCCCCGAAAAACTGTTTTTT